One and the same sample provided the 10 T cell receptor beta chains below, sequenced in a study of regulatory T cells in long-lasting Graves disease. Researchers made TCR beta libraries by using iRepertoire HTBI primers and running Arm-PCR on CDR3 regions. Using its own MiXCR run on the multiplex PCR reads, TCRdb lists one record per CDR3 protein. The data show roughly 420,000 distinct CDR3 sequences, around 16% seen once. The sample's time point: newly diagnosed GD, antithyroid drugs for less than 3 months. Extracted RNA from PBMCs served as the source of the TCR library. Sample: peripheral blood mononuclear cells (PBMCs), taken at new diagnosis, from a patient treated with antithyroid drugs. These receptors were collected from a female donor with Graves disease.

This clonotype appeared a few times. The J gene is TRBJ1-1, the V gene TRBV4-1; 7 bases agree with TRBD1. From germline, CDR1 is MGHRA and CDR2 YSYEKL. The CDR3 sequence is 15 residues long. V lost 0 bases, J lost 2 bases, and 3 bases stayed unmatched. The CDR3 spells CASSQERTGNTEAFF. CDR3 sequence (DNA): TGCGCCAGCAGCCAAGAGAGGACAGGAAACACTGAAGCTTTCTTT.

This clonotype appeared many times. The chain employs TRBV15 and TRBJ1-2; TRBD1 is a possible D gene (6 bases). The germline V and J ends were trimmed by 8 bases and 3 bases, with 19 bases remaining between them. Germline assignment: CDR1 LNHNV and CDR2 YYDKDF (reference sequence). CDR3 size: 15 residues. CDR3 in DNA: TGTGCCACCTCTCGACTCACAGGGAGTGACTATGGCTACACCTTC. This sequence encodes CATSRLTGSDYGYTF.

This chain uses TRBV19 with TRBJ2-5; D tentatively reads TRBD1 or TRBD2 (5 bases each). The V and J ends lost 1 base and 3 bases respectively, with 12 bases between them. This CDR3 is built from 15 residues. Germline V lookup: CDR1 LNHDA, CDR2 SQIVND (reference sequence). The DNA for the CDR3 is TGTGCCAGTAGTATAGGGGGCGGGCAGGAAGAGACCCAGTACTTC. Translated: CASSIGGGQEETQYF.

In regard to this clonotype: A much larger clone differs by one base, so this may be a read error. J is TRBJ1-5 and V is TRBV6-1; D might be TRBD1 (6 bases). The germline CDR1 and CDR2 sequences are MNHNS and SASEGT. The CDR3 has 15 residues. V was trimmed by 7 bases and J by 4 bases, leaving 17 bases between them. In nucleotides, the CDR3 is TGTGCCAGCACCCGGACAGAATATAGAAATCAGCCCCAGCATTTT. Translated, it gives CASTRTEYRNQPQHF.

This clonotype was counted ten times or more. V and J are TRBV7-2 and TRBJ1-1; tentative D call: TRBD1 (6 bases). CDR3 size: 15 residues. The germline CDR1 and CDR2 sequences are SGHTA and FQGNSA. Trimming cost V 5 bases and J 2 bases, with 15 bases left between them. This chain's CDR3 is CASSRGGTPNTEAFF. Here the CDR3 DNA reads TGTGCCAGCAGCCGCGGGGGGACACCTAACACTGAAGCTTTCTTT.

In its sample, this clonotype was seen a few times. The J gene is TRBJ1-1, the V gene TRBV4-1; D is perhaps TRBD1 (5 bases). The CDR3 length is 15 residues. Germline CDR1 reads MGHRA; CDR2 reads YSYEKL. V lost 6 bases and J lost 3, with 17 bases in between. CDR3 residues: CASSQTPTDHTEAFF. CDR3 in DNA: TGCGCCAGCAGTCAAACCCCGACAGATCACACTGAAGCTTTCTTT.

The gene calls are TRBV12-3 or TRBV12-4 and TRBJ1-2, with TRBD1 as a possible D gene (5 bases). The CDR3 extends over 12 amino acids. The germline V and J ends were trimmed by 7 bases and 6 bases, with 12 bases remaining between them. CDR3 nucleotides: TGTGCCAGCACCCGGGGGTCGGATGGCTACACCTTC. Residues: CASTRGSDGYTF.

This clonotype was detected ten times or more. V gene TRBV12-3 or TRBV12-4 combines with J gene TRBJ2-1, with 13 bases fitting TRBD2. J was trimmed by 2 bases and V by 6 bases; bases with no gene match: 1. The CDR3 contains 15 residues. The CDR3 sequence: CASRLAGGPYNEQFF. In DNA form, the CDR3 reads TGTGCCAGCAGACTAGCGGGGGGGCCCTACAATGAGCAGTTCTTC.

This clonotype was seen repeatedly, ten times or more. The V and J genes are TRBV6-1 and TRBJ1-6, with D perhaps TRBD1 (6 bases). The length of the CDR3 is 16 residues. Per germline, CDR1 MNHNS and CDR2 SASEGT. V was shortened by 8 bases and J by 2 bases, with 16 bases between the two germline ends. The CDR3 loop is CASEGTQGAYNSPLHF. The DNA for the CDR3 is TGTGCCAGCGAGGGGACACAAGGAGCCTATAATTCACCCCTCCACTTT.

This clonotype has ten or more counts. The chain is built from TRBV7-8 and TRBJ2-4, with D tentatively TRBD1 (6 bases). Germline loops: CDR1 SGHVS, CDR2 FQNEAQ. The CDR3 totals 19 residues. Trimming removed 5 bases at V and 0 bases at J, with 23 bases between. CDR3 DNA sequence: TGTGCCAGCAGCGGAGGACAGACCCTACCGTTAATAGCCAAAAACATTCAGTACTTC. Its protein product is CASSGGQTLPLIAKNIQYF.